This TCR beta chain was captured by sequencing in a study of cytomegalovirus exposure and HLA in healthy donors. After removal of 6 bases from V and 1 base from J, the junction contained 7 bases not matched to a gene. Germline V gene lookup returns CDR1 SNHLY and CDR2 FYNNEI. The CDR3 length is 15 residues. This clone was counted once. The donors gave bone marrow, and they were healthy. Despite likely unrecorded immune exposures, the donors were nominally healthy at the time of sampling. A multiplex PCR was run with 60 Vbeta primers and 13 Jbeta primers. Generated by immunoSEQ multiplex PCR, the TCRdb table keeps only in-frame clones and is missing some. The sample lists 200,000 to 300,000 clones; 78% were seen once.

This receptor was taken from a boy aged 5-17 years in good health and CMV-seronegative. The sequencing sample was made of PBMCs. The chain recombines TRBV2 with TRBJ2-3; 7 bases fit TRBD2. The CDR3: CASRDPGGGTDTQYF. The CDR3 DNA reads TGTGCCAGCAGGGATCCTGGGGGGGGCACAGATACGCAGTATTTT.